The T cell receptor (beta chain) described here comes from a study of CD8 T cells in ankylosing spondylitis. Broader study findings: A motif of roughly eight highly homologous TCR beta variants was seen as apparently characteristic of ankylosing spondylitis blood.

Points on this clonotype: Its antigen is unidentified.

TCRdb re-analysed the 5' RACE reads in MiXCR, keeping a single row per CDR3 protein. The sample contains 400,000 or so distinct CDR3 sequences, roughly 26% of which appear only once. Trimming took 4 bases from V and 6 from J, leaving 16 bases between them. The CDR3 has 15 residues. CDR1 and CDR2 (germline): SEHNR, FQNEAQ (reference sequence). The rearrangement uses TRBV7-9 and TRBJ2-1; a weak D match, TRBD2 (5 bases). The sequenced sample consisted of blood, either unsorted or a sorted T cell fraction (not recorded which). The clonotype originates from a male donor with ankylosing spondylitis. As DNA, the CDR3 is TGTGCCAGCAGCTACGATTGGGCTAGCAGCAATGAGCAGTTCTTC. It is translated as CASSYDWASSNEQFF.